This TCR beta chain is drawn from a study of T cells in Graves' hyperthyroidism and ophthalmopathy. General study results and limits: Also found in blood were most expanded thyroid clonotypes above 0.001. Ophthalmopathy was model-predicted a median approximately six months pre-onset.

It was considered stable Graves' hyperthyroidism when ophthalmopathy did not progress within 18 months. For the diagnoses, clinical symptoms, serum thyroxine and TRAb, thyroid ultrasound and orbital computed tomography were used. RNA transcripts served as the template for amplifying TCR beta CDR3 regions. A set of HTBI primers served as the primers for a first-round RT-PCR of the TCR CDR3. TCRdb called the multiplex PCR reads again in MiXCR, with one record for every CDR3 protein. Of about 700,000 distinct CDR3 sequences in the sample, about 14% were seen once. Germline V lookup: CDR1 SGHRS, CDR2 YFSETQ. The CDR3 has 14 residues. With 0 bases clipped from V and 6 bases from J, the junction kept 5 bases outside the gene matches. The sample holds a few counts of this clonotype. The antigen remains unidentified.

The chain employs TRBV5-1 and TRBJ2-5; 7 bases map to TRBD1. This TCR was sampled from a woman under 30 with Graves' hyperthyroidism. The sequenced sample consisted of blood. CDR3 amino acids: CASSLETGWKTQYF. CDR3 in DNA: TGCGCCAGCAGCTTGGAGACAGGGTGGAAGACCCAGTACTTC.